The clone carrying this T cell receptor beta chain appeared many times. There were TCR beta CDR3 regions amplified from RNA transcripts. The HTBI primer set served for first-round RT-PCR of the TCR CDR3. TCRdb reprocessed the multiplex PCR reads via MiXCR and lists one record per CDR3 protein. The repertoire holds 200,000 to 250,000 distinct CDR3 sequences, with 15% to 20% as singletons. Ophthalmopathy patients had Clinical Activity Score at least 3, NOSPECS grade at least 4, duration under 3 months. This sample was included in a study of T cells in Graves' hyperthyroidism and ophthalmopathy. Trimming removed 4 bases from V and 4 bases from J; junction bases left unmatched: 3. The CDR3 loop spans 14 amino acids. CDR1 is LGHDT and CDR2 is YNNKEL in the germline V gene (reference sequence).

This clonotype was sampled from a young woman with Graves' ophthalmopathy. Sequencing was performed on blood. This sequence joins TRBV3-1 and TRBJ2-7, with 11 bases that match TRBD2. Here the CDR3 reads CASSLTSGVYEQYF. The DNA of the CDR3 is TGTGCCAGCAGCCTGACTAGCGGGGTTTACGAGCAGTACTTC.